This passage covers 12 T cell receptor beta chains from one sample sequenced in a study of T-cell reconstitution after alpha-beta-depleted transplantation in children. The TCRbeta library was prepared with unique molecular identifiers. TCRdb ran MiXCR on the PCR reads and lists one entry per CDR3 protein. Of under 400,000 distinct CDR3 sequences listed, approximately 20% were seen once; the top ten hold 11%. The material sequenced was PBMCs, mostly from graft donor cells, taken 180 days after TCRalphabeta/CD19-depleted stem cell transplant. Receptors originate from a male patient under 18 who had a stem cell transplant for acute lymphoblastic leukemia, so the T cells may come from the graft donor.

V and J are TRBV10-1 and TRBJ2-7; 7 bases are shared with TRBD1. Germline V gene data show CDR1 as WNHNN and CDR2 as SYGVQD (reference sequence). J lost 5 bases, V lost 8 bases, and 6 bases had no gene match. There are 12 residues in the CDR3. In DNA, the CDR3 is TGCGCCAGCCCTAACACAGGGGACGAGCAGTACTTC. Its translation: CASPNTGDEQYF.

V and J are TRBV12-3 or TRBV12-4 and TRBJ2-6; 7 positions agree with TRBD1. This CDR3 is built from 16 residues. The junction had 8 bases not matched to a gene; V was cut back by 5 bases and J by 4 bases. In DNA form, the CDR3 reads TGTGCCAGCAGTCACACACAGGGGAGAGGGGCCAACGTCCTGACTTTC. This gives the protein CASSHTQGRGANVLTF.

This sequence joins TRBV6-5 and TRBJ1-4; perhaps TRBD1 as D (6 bases). The CDR3 totals 16 residues. Deletions cut 0 bases from V and 3 bases from J, with 11 bases between. Germline values: CDR1 MNHEY, CDR2 SVGAGI. In DNA form, the CDR3 reads TGTGCCAGCAGTTACTCGAGGGGGGAGGCTAATGAAAAACTGTTTTTT. Its protein product is CASSYSRGEANEKLFF.

This clonotype was seen more than once but under ten times. J is TRBJ2-1 and V is TRBV12-3 or TRBV12-4; TRBD2 agrees at 7 bases. The CDR3 length is 12 residues. V lost 0 bases and J lost 15; bases outside the gene matches: 5. CDR3 nucleotides: TGTGCCAGCAGTTTAGCGGGAGGGCCTTGGTTCTTC. Translation: CASSLAGGPWFF.

The chain uses TRBV6-4 and TRBJ1-5; D uncertain. Germline V lookup: CDR1 MRHNA, CDR2 SNTAGT. V was clipped by 4 bases and J by 1 base, with 11 bases between them. CDR3 size: 15 residues. CDR3: CASSAKYGSNQPQHF. The CDR3 bases are TGTGCCAGCAGTGCCAAATACGGAAGCAATCAGCCCCAGCATTTT.

The V call is TRBV5-1, the J call TRBJ2-1, with 8 nucleotides matching TRBD2. CDR1 is SGHRS, CDR2 YFSETQ, per germline. CDR3 size: 12 residues. V lost 5 bases to trimming and J lost 9 bases; unmatched junction nucleotides: 4. The CDR3 DNA reads as TGCGCCAGCAGTGGAGCGGGAGTTGAGCAGTTCTTC. It codes for CASSGAGVEQFF.

The chain carries TRBV2 and TRBJ2-3; 10 nucleotides match TRBD1. Germline V gene data show CDR1 as SNHLY and CDR2 as FYNNEI. Germline trimming cut 6 bases from V and 6 bases from J; bases unmatched to any gene: 9. CDR3 length equals 15 residues. Written as DNA, the CDR3 is TGTGCCAGCAGCGACAGGGGGCACATTGCGGATACGCAGTATTTT. It specifies CASSDRGHIADTQYF.

With regard to this clonotype: The germline gene is not matched at one end of the junction; a read error may be the cause. The chain carries TRBV15 and TRBJ2-4, with 7 positions matching TRBD1. This CDR3 region has 16 residues. Germline V lookup: CDR1 LNHNV, CDR2 YYDKDF (reference sequence). CDR3 coding DNA: TGTGCCACCATCAGAGACAGGGTTTGGGGCAAAAACATTCAGTACTTC. This codes for CATIRDRVWGKNIQYF. The whole variable domain, remainder taken from reference TRBV15 and TRBJ2-4, is DAMVIQNPRYQVTQFGKPVTLSCSQTLNHNVMYWYQQKSSQAPKLLFHYYDKDFNNEADTPDNFQSRRPNTSFCFLDIRSPGLGDTAMYLCATIRDRVWGKNIQYFGAGTRLSVL.

The rearrangement joins TRBV12-3 or TRBV12-4 to TRBJ2-3; a possible D gene is TRBD2 (6 bases). This CDR3 has 15 amino acids. V dropped 5 bases and J dropped 5 bases, with 17 bases sitting between them. DNA of the CDR3: TGTGCCAGCAGTCCTCGACTAGTTCCGGGAGATACGCAGTATTTT. Amino acids: CASSPRLVPGDTQYF.

This chain links TRBV12-3 or TRBV12-4 with TRBJ2-3, with 8 bases that match TRBD1. Trimming at V came to 4 bases and at J to 3 bases, leaving 9 bases not matched to a gene. The CDR3 runs to 16 residues. The CDR3 sequence: CASSSLGQDLTDTQYF. The CDR3 nucleotides read TGTGCCAGCAGTTCCTTGGGACAGGATCTTACAGATACGCAGTATTTT.

V and J are TRBV4-1 and TRBJ2-7, with TRBD2 matching 9 bases. With 4 bases clipped from V and 3 bases from J, the junction kept 7 bases outside the gene matches. The CDR3 consists of 15 residues. The V gene's germline CDR1 is MGHRA and CDR2 YSYEKL. Here the CDR3 reads CASSLNLAGDYEQYF. CDR3 DNA: TGCGCCAGCAGCCTGAATTTAGCGGGAGACTACGAGCAGTACTTC.

The V gene is TRBV6-1, the J gene TRBJ2-7, with D tentatively TRBD1 or TRBD2 (6 bases each). Germline V gives CDR1 MNHNS, CDR2 SASEGT. This CDR3 has 13 amino acids. Trimming shortened V by 8 bases and J by 7 bases, and 18 bases separated the two germline ends. This CDR3 reads CASGGLAMREQYF. The CDR3 nucleotides are TGTGCCAGCGGGGGGCTAGCGATGAGAGAGCAGTACTTC.